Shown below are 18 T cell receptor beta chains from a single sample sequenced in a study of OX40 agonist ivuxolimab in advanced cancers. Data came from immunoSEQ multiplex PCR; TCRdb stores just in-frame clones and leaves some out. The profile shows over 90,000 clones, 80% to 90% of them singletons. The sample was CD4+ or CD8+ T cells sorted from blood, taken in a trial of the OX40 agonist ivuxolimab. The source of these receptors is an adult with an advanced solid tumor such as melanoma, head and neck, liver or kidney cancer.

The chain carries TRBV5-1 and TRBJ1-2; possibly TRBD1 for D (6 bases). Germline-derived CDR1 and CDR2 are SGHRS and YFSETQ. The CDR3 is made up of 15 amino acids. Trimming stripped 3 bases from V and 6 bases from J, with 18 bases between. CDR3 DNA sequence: TGCGCCAGCAGCTACCCAGGGGCTCGTTTGGATGGCTACACCTTC. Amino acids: CASSYPGARLDGYTF.

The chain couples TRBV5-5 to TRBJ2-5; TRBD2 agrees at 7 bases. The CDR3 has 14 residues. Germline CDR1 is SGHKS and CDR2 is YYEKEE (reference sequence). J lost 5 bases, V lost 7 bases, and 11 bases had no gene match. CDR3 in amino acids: CASGYGTIFETQYF. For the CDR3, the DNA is TGTGCCAGCGGTTACGGGACTATCTTCGAGACCCAGTACTTC.

CDR3 protein: CASSGRGQLNTEAFF. The CDR3 bases are TGTGCCAGTAGTGGGCGGGGACAGTTGAACACTGAAGCTTTCTTT. The chain combines TRBV19 with TRBJ1-1, with 7 bases identical to TRBD1. This CDR3 comprises 15 residues. CDR1 is LNHDA, CDR2 SQIVND, per germline (reference sequence). With 5 bases clipped from V and 0 bases from J, the junction kept 6 bases outside the gene matches.

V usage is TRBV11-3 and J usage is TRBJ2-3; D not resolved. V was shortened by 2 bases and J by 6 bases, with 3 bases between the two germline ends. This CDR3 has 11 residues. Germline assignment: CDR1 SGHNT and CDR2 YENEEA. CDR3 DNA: TGTGCCAGCAGCTTACAGGATACGCAGTATTTT. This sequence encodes CASSLQDTQYF.

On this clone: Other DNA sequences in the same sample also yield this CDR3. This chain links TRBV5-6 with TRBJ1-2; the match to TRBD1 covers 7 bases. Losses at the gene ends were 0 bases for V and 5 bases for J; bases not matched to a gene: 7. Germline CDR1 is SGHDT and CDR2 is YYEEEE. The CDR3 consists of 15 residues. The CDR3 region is CASSLVGGEKYGYTF. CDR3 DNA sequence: TGTGCCAGCAGCTTGGTAGGGGGCGAGAAGTATGGCTACACCTTC. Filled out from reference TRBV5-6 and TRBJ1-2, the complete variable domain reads DAGVTQSPTHLIKTRGQQVTLRCSPKSGHDTVSWYQQALGQGPQFIFQYYEEEERQRGNFPDRFSGHQFPNYSSELNVNALLLGDSALYLCASSLVGGEKYGYTFGSGTRLTVV.

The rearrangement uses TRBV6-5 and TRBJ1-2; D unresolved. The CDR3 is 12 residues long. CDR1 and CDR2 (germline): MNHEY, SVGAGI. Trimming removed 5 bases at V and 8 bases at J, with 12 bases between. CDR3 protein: CASSPRASGYTF. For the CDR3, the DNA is TGTGCCAGCAGTCCCCGGGCCAGCGGCTACACCTTC.

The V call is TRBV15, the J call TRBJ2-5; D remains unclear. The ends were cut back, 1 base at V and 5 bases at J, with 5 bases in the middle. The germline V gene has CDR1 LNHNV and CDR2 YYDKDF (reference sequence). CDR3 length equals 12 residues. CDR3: CATSRGSETQYF. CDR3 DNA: TGTGCCACCAGCAGAGGGTCGGAGACCCAGTACTTC.

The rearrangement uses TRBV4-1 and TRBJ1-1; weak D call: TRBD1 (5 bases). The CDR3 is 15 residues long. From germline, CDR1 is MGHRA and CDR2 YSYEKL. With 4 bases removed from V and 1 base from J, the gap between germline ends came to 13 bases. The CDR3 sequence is CASSPWGSTNTEAFF. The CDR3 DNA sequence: TGCGCCAGCAGCCCATGGGGCTCCACGAACACTGAAGCTTTCTTT.

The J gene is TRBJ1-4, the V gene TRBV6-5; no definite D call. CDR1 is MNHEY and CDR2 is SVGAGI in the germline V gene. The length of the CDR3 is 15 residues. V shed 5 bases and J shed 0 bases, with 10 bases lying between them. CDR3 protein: CASSNWGATNEKLFF. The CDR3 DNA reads TGTGCCAGCAGTAACTGGGGAGCAACTAATGAAAAACTGTTTTTT.

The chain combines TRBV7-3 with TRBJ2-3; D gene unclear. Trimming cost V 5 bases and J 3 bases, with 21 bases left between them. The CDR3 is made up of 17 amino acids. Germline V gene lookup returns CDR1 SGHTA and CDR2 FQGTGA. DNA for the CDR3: TGTGCCAGCAGCCGGCAGAGGAGCTCCCTCCGGACAGATACGCAGTATTTT. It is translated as CASSRQRSSLRTDTQYF.

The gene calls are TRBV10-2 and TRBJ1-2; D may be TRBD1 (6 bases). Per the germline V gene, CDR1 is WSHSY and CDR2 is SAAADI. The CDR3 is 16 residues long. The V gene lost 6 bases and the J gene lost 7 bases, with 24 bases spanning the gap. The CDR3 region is CASSVTKTQGLSGYTF. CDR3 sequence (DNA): TGCGCCAGCAGCGTCACTAAAACTCAGGGGCTCTCTGGCTACACCTTC.

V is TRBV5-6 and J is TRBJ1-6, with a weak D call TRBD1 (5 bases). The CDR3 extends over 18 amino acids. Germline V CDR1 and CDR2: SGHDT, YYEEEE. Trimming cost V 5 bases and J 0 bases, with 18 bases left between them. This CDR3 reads CASSSLQGSSSYNSPLHF. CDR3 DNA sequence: TGTGCCAGCAGTTCACTGCAGGGTTCAAGCTCCTATAATTCACCCCTCCACTTT.

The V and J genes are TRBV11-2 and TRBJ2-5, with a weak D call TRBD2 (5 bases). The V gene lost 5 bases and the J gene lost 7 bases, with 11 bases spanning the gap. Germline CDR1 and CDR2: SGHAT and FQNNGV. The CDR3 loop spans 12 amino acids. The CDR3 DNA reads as TGTGCCAGCAGCCGACCCGAGGGGACCCAGTACTTC. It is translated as CASSRPEGTQYF.

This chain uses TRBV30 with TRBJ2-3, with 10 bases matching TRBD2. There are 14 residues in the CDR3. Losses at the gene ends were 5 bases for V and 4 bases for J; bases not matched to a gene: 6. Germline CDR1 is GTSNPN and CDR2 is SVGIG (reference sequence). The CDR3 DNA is TGTGCCTGGGGTGGGAGCGGGAGGGCAGATACGCAGTATTTT. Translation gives CAWGGSGRADTQYF.

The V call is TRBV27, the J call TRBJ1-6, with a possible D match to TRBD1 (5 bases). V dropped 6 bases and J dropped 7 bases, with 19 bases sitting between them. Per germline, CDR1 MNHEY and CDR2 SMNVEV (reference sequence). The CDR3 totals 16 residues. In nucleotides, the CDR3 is TGTGCCAGCAGCCGATTCCGGGACTCTCGCAATTCACCCCTCCACTTT. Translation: CASSRFRDSRNSPLHF.

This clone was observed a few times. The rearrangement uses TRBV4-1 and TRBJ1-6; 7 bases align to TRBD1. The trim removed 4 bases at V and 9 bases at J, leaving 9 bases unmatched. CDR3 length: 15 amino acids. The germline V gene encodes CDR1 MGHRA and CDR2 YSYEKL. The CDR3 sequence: CASSLGTAGSSPLHF. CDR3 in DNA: TGCGCCAGCAGCCTTGGGACAGCGGGCAGTTCACCCCTCCACTTT.

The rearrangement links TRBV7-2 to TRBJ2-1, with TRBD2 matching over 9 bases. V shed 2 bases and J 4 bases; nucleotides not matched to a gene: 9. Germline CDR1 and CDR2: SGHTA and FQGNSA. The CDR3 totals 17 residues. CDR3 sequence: CASSLYFSGSSYNEQFF. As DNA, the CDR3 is TGTGCCAGCAGCTTATATTTTAGCGGGAGCTCGTACAATGAGCAGTTCTTC.

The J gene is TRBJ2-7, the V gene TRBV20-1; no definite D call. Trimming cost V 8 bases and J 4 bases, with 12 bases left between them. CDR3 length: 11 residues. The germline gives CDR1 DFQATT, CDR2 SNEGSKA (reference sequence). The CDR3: CSPSQLYEQYF. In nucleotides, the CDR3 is TGCAGTCCATCACAACTATACGAGCAGTACTTC.